Shown below are 20 T cell receptor beta chains from a single sample sequenced in a study of CXCR3-negative and CXCR3-positive naive CD8 T cells. Whole-study results and caveats: CXCR3-positive naive cells carried more hydrophobic TRB CDR3s than CXCR3-negative ones.

Each TRB cDNA library was prepared by 5' RACE (with UMI labels). Each CDR3 protein gets one entry in TCRdb, which reprocessed the 5' RACE reads and gives no DNA. The sample has around 130,000 distinct CDR3 sequences. Their antigens remain unidentified. The sequenced sample was naive CXCR3+ CD8+ T cells from blood. Specified subset: CD45RO-CCR7+CD27+CD95- naive CD8+ T cells expressing CXCR3 (TNR3+). These receptors came from a human donor in good health. Some clones in this sample may be carry-over from other donors' samples.

V usage is TRBV4-3 and J usage is TRBJ1-1; TCRdb's D gene call, TRBD1, goes unchecked for lack of DNA. The CDR3 extends over 14 amino acids. In germline, CDR1 is LGHNA, CDR2 YSLEER. CDR3 loop: CASSQAGQGGEAFF.

J is TRBJ1-6 and V is TRBV28; TCRdb's assignment of TRBD1 cannot be checked, as there is no DNA. The germline CDR1 and CDR2 sequences are MDHEN and SYDVKM. The CDR3 totals 16 residues. The CDR3 is CASSLRARQHNSPLHF.

This chain joins TRBV7-8 and TRBJ2-1; the D call of TRBD1 rests on TCRdb alone, since no DNA is present to check it. Germline CDR1 reads SGHVS; CDR2 reads FQNEAQ. The CDR3 consists of 18 residues. The chain's CDR3 is CASSLSGGGPRLGNEQFF.

V and J are TRBV7-7 and TRBJ2-2; TCRdb designates TRBD1, a call that cannot be tested without DNA. The CDR3 is made up of 15 amino acids. CDR1 SSHAT and CDR2 FNYEAQ come from the germline V gene (reference sequence). The CDR3 sequence is CASSLTALDTGELFF. Filled out from reference TRBV7-7 and TRBJ2-2, the complete variable domain reads GAGVSQSPRYKVTKRGQDVTLRCDPISSHATLYWYQQALGQGPEFLTYFNYEAQPDKSGLPSDRFSAERPEGSISTLTIQRTEQRDSAMYRCASSLTALDTGELFFGEGSRLTVL.

The gene calls are TRBV19 and TRBJ2-3; TCRdb calls TRBD2, which cannot be checked without DNA. Per the germline V gene, CDR1 is LNHDA and CDR2 is SQIVND (reference sequence). The CDR3 totals 15 residues. The chain's CDR3 is CASTAEGYPLDTQYF.

This CDR3 is CASSFDRELNTEAFF. The chain recombines TRBV5-1 with TRBJ1-1; TCRdb selects TRBD1, and the lack of DNA leaves this call unchecked. Germline loops: CDR1 SGHRS, CDR2 YFSETQ. The CDR3 length is 15 residues.

CDR3 sequence reads: CASSLNSGAREQYF. The chain combines TRBV7-3 with TRBJ2-7; TCRdb's assignment of TRBD1 cannot be checked, as there is no DNA. The germline V gene has CDR1 SGHTA and CDR2 FQGTGA. This CDR3 spans 14 amino acids.

The genes are TRBV20-1 and TRBJ2-7; lacking DNA, the TRBD1 call made by TCRdb goes unchecked. The CDR3 runs to 16 residues. Germline V gives CDR1 DFQATT, CDR2 SNEGSKA (reference sequence). The CDR3 region is CSASTTGGVFSYEQYF.

The chain is built from TRBV29-1 and TRBJ1-2; the TCRdb call, TRBD1, lacks DNA for checking. In germline, CDR1 is SQVTM, CDR2 ANQGSEA. The CDR3 runs to 14 residues. This CDR3 is CSVDSPGAVYGYTF.

CDR3 amino acids: CASSLWGNTEAFF. The rearrangement joins TRBV27 to TRBJ1-1. The germline CDR1 and CDR2 sequences are MNHEY and SMNVEV (reference sequence). This CDR3 contains 13 residues.

The CDR3: CSVEGDFNYEQYF. The chain uses TRBV29-1 and TRBJ2-7; no DNA is available, so the TRBD2 call from TCRdb remains unchecked. Germline V gene data show CDR1 as SQVTM and CDR2 as ANQGSEA. The CDR3 sequence is 13 residues long.

The chain uses TRBV29-1 and TRBJ2-2. The CDR3 spans 13 residues. Germline-derived CDR1 and CDR2 are SQVTM and ANQGSEA. The CDR3 protein is CSVGKPNTGELFF.

V and J are TRBV5-5 and TRBJ2-7; the D call of TRBD2 rests on TCRdb alone, since no DNA is present to check it. CDR1 is SGHKS, CDR2 YYEKEE, per germline (reference sequence). This CDR3 is built from 14 residues. The CDR3 spells CASSLASGSYEQYF.

The chain carries TRBV28 and TRBJ2-5; the D call of TRBD1 rests on TCRdb alone, since no DNA is present to check it. Germline CDR1 MDHEN, CDR2 SYDVKM. CDR3 length equals 14 residues. The CDR3: CASSPGTTQETQYF.

The CDR3 spells CASSPQAMNTEAFF. The chain combines TRBV7-9 with TRBJ1-1. Germline V gene lookup returns CDR1 SEHNR and CDR2 FQNEAQ (reference sequence). The CDR3 has 14 residues.

The chain is built from TRBV10-3 and TRBJ2-7; TCRdb gives TRBD1 as the D gene, but with no DNA this cannot be confirmed. Germline values: CDR1 ENHRY, CDR2 SYGVKD. CDR3 length equals 15 residues. CDR3 sequence reads: CAIRVGDSLTYEQYF.

The chain recombines TRBV28 with TRBJ1-2; with no DNA, the TCRdb D assignment of TRBD1 cannot be verified. CDR3 size: 15 residues. CDR1 and CDR2 (germline): MDHEN, SYDVKM. CDR3: CASSPDREGNYGYTF.

This sequence joins TRBV29-1 and TRBJ2-3; the D call of TRBD1 rests on TCRdb alone, since no DNA is present to check it. The CDR3 runs to 12 residues. The germline gives CDR1 SQVTM, CDR2 ANQGSEA. CDR3 amino acids: CSVDRGTDTQYF.

The chain recombines TRBV12-3 or TRBV12-4 with TRBJ2-5; TCRdb lists TRBD1, though no DNA is available to test this call. This CDR3 comprises 15 residues. CDR3 in amino acids: CASTDWAATAETQYF.

The CDR3 spells CASSETGTGPYEQYF. The chain is built from TRBV28 and TRBJ2-7; the D gene TCRdb calls, TRBD1, cannot be checked with no DNA. Germline CDR1 is MDHEN and CDR2 is SYDVKM. This CDR3 comprises 15 residues.